The 2 T cell receptor beta chains in this list originate from one sample, sequenced in a study of cytomegalovirus exposure and HLA in healthy donors. PCR primers comprised 60 Vbeta and 13 Jbeta primers. This table comes from immunoSEQ multiplex PCR, and its TCRdb copy is limited to in-frame clones, with some not included. Of fewer than 140,000 clones detected, 75% appear once; the ten largest clones hold 2% to 2.5%. The sample comprised PBMCs. Receptors were obtained from a man aged 35 to 55 in good health and CMV-seronegative.

This chain joins TRBV10-3 and TRBJ2-3, with TRBD1 matching over 7 bases. Germline CDR1 and CDR2: ENHRY and SYGVKD. This CDR3 contains 15 residues. Trimming removed 2 bases from V and 5 bases from J; junction bases left unmatched: 7. CDR3 amino acids: CAISEGQGVGDTQYF. The CDR3 coding sequence is TGTGCCATCAGTGAGGGCCAGGGGGTAGGAGATACGCAGTATTTT.

This clone appeared a single time. The chain links TRBV27 to TRBJ1-2, with TRBD1 identical over 9 bases. CDR1 is MNHEY and CDR2 is SMNVEV in the germline V gene (reference sequence). There are 18 residues in the CDR3. After removal of 5 bases from V and 0 bases from J, the junction contained 13 bases not matched to a gene. The CDR3 sequence is CASSRSGTGSLANYGYTF. The CDR3 region has the DNA TGTGCCAGCAGTCGTTCCGGGACAGGGTCCTTAGCTAACTATGGCTACACCTTC.